These 16 T cell receptor beta chains were sequenced from one sample in a study of cytomegalovirus exposure and HLA in healthy donors. A multiplex PCR was run with 60 Vbeta primers and 13 Jbeta primers. Method: immunoSEQ multiplex PCR; TCRdb's copy keeps in-frame clones and lacks some. In the table there are some 240,000 clones, 60% to 80% of which are singletons. Material for sequencing was PBMCs. The receptor source for this set is a male donor in good health and CMV-seronegative.

CDR3 residues: CASSLFLAGVPGANVLTF. CDR3 DNA: TGTGCCAGCAGCTTATTCCTAGCGGGAGTCCCTGGGGCCAACGTCCTGACTTTC. The chain has TRBV7-2 and TRBJ2-6; 10 positions agree with TRBD2. The CDR3 consists of 18 residues. Germline lookup yields CDR1 SGHTA and CDR2 FQGNSA. Trimming removed 2 bases from V and 2 bases from J; junction bases left unmatched: 6.

V gene TRBV7-6 combines with J gene TRBJ2-1, with a possible D match to TRBD2 (6 bases). CDR1 and CDR2 (germline): SGHVS, FNYEAQ. The CDR3 has 15 amino acids. Trimming removed 1 base at V and 6 bases at J, with 13 bases between. The CDR3 reads CASSLVGGVPNEQFF. DNA for the CDR3: TGTGCCAGCAGCTTAGTGGGGGGAGTGCCCAATGAGCAGTTCTTC.

This rearrangement joins TRBV9 to TRBJ2-3; perhaps TRBD2 as D (6 bases). Germline V gene data show CDR1 as SGDLS and CDR2 as YYNGEE. V was pared by 2 bases and J by 4 bases, with 11 bases between. The CDR3 runs 14 residues. The CDR3 reads CASSVTSSADTQYF. CDR3 nucleotide sequence: TGTGCCAGCAGCGTTACTAGCTCTGCAGATACGCAGTATTTT.

This clone has more than one count but fewer than ten. The J gene is TRBJ1-1, the V gene TRBV5-1, with a tentative D call TRBD1 (5 bases). V dropped 4 bases and J dropped 0 bases, with 7 bases sitting between them. CDR3 size: 13 residues. Germline V gives CDR1 SGHRS, CDR2 YFSETQ. CDR3 nucleotides: TGCGCCAGCAGCACGACAGTGAACACTGAAGCTTTCTTT. Its translation: CASSTTVNTEAFF.

The chain combines TRBV18 with TRBJ2-5; 8 bases match TRBD2. The CDR3 extends over 13 amino acids. Looked up from germline, CDR1 is KGHSH and CDR2 is LQKENI. The V gene end was trimmed by 5 bases and the J gene end by 3 bases; junction bases not matched to a gene: 2. The CDR3 DNA is TGTGCCAGCTCAGATAGCGGGGAAGAGACCCAGTACTTC. Protein sequence: CASSDSGEETQYF.

The gene calls are TRBV19 and TRBJ2-1; maybe TRBD1 (6 bases). V was shortened by 5 bases and J by 4 bases, with 9 bases between the two germline ends. The CDR3 totals 13 residues. CDR1 is LNHDA, CDR2 SQIVND, per germline (reference sequence). CDR3 in DNA: TGTGCCAGTAGTGAGGACAGATACAATGAGCAGTTCTTC. Translation gives CASSEDRYNEQFF.

The rearrangement joins TRBV5-1 to TRBJ2-7; 14 bases agree with TRBD2. V shed 4 bases and J 4 bases; nucleotides not matched to a gene: 4. Germline values: CDR1 SGHRS, CDR2 YFSETQ. This CDR3 region has 15 residues. The CDR3 sequence: CASSPGLAGVYEQYF. Here the CDR3 DNA reads TGCGCCAGCAGCCCGGGACTAGCGGGAGTTTACGAGCAGTACTTC.

V and J are TRBV2 and TRBJ2-7, with D hard to call. The CDR3 has 13 residues. V lost 10 bases, J lost 3 bases, and 16 bases lay in between. Germline CDR1 and CDR2: SNHLY and FYNNEI. The CDR3 spells CATTVLAGYEQYF. CDR3 bases: TGTGCCACCACGGTCCTTGCAGGCTACGAGCAGTACTTC.

This rearrangement joins TRBV9 to TRBJ2-7, with a weak D call TRBD2 (6 bases). From germline, CDR1 is SGDLS and CDR2 YYNGEE. CDR3 size: 14 residues. Trimming pared 0 bases from V and 2 bases from J, leaving 9 bases between. The CDR3 sequence: CASSVDAGPYEQYF. CDR3 DNA sequence: TGTGCCAGCAGCGTAGACGCGGGACCCTACGAGCAGTACTTC.

The gene calls are TRBV12-5 and TRBJ2-5; the match to TRBD2 covers 16 bases. The CDR3 totals 18 residues. CDR1 LGHNT and CDR2 FRNRAP come from the germline V gene. J gave up 2 bases and V 6 bases, and 9 bases lay outside the gene matches. The CDR3 here is CASGSGTSGRGKQETQYF. CDR3 DNA sequence: TGTGCTAGTGGATCCGGGACTAGCGGGAGGGGAAAGCAAGAGACCCAGTACTTC.

V and J are TRBV27 and TRBJ1-2, with 8 bases aligning to TRBD1. Germline V gene sequence: CDR1 MNHEY, CDR2 SMNVEV (reference sequence). V was clipped by 8 bases and J by 8 bases; unmatched bases: 19. This CDR3 has 16 amino acids. CDR3 amino acids: CASGRTQGGGSGGYTF. CDR3 in DNA: TGTGCCAGCGGACGAACACAGGGGGGGGGTTCCGGGGGCTACACCTTC.

The chain links TRBV7-8 to TRBJ1-3; D gene ambiguous. Trimming removed 3 bases from V and 2 bases from J, with 17 bases in between. Germline V gives CDR1 SGHVS, CDR2 FQNEAQ. The CDR3 is 17 residues long. The CDR3 DNA is TGTGCCAGCAGCTTTTTCGGGGTGGGGTCCACTGGAAACACCATATATTTT. Amino acids: CASSFFGVGSTGNTIYF.

This clone came up a few times. V and J are TRBV19 and TRBJ1-1; D is unclear. This CDR3 comprises 12 residues. Germline V gene data show CDR1 as LNHDA and CDR2 as SQIVND (reference sequence). Trimming stripped 5 bases from V and 6 bases from J, with 10 bases between. CDR3 amino acids: CASSPSGAEAFF. CDR3 in DNA: TGTGCCAGTAGTCCCTCGGGAGCTGAAGCTTTCTTT.

The chain combines TRBV6-1 with TRBJ1-1; 9 nucleotides line up with TRBD1. Germline CDR1 is MNHNS and CDR2 is SASEGT. The CDR3 loop spans 15 amino acids. V dropped 7 bases and J dropped 6; count of bases not matched to a gene: 12. The DNA of the CDR3 is TGTGCCAGCAATGCCCGACAGGGGGGTAGCGCTGAAGCTTTCTTT. It yields the protein CASNARQGGSAEAFF.

The chain employs TRBV5-4 and TRBJ2-3; D uncertain. Germline CDR1 reads SGHNT; CDR2 reads YYREEE (reference sequence). CDR3 length equals 13 residues. With 3 bases removed from V and 2 bases from J, the gap between germline ends came to 7 bases. The CDR3 DNA sequence: TGTGCCAGCAGCTACCCTATCACAGATACGCAGTATTTT. Its translation is CASSYPITDTQYF.

This clone has just one count. This chain links TRBV9 with TRBJ2-3, with 13 bases lining up with TRBD2. After removal of 3 bases from V and 4 bases from J, the junction contained 5 bases not matched to a gene. The CDR3 has 16 residues. Germline CDR1 is SGDLS and CDR2 is YYNGEE. CDR3 in amino acids: CASSGTSGREADTQYF. DNA of the CDR3: TGTGCCAGCAGCGGTACTAGCGGGAGGGAGGCAGATACGCAGTATTTT.